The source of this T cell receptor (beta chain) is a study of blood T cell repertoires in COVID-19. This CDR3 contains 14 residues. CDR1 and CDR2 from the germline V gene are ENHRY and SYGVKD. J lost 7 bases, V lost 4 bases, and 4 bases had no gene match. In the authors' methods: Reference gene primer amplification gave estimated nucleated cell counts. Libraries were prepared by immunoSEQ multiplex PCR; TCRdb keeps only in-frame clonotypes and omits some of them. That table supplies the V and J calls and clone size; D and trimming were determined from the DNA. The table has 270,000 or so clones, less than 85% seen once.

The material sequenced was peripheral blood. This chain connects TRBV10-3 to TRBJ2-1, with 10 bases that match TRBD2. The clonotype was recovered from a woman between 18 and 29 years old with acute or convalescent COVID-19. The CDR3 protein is CAISGSGRNNEQFF. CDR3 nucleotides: TGTGCCATCAGTGGTAGCGGGAGGAATAATGAGCAGTTCTTC.